Detailed here is one T cell receptor (beta chain). Germline assignment: CDR1 SGHTA and CDR2 FQGNSA. The CDR3 totals 14 residues. The trim removed 5 bases at V and 3 bases at J, leaving 3 bases unmatched. The sample originates from a study of blood T cell repertoires in COVID-19. Study overall: Sites in the United States, Italy and Spain provided acute and convalescent COVID-19 samples. PBMCs, B-cell-depleted T cells, or T cells were the source of the cDNA or gDNA that made up the material.

The data were produced by immunoSEQ multiplex PCR, yet TCRdb's version contains in-frame clones alone and is incomplete. The data hold 100,000 to 150,000 clones, with 85% observed a single time. Seattle patients were enrolled while actively infected and followed longitudinally. The sample comprised peripheral blood. The rearrangement uses TRBV7-2 and TRBJ2-7, with 11 nucleotides matching TRBD2. The receptor was isolated from an elderly woman with COVID-19, enrolled during active disease. CDR3 sequence reads: CASSPLAGVYEQYF. The CDR3 nucleotides read TGTGCCAGCAGCCCACTAGCGGGAGTCTACGAGCAGTACTTC. Full variable domain (remainder filled in from reference TRBV7-2 and TRBJ2-7): GAGVSQSPSNKVTEKGKDVELRCDPISGHTALYWYRQSLGQGLEFLIYFQGNSAPDKSGLPSDRFSAERTGGSVSTLTIQRTQQEDSAVYLCASSPLAGVYEQYFGPGTRLTVT.